The clone carrying this T cell receptor beta chain was recorded many times. Its antigen remains unknown. TCRdb recomputed calls from the RT-PCR reads with MiXCR, one row per CDR3 protein. The sample yields 160,000 or so distinct CDR3 sequences, approximately 10% seen once. The sample comes from a study of response to subunit inactivated influenza vaccine. From germline, CDR1 is SEHNR and CDR2 FQNEAQ (reference sequence). The CDR3 is 14 residues long. V dropped 3 bases and J dropped 4; count of bases not matched to a gene: 1. Overall study results and limits: With each seasonal influenza vaccination, the authors suggested, few new T cells are recruited.

The chain links TRBV7-9 to TRBJ2-5; 11 nucleotides match TRBD1. The TCR was taken from a man in his fifties who received an inactivated influenza vaccine. This specimen was non-naive T cells sorted from PBMCs, taken more than 35 days after vaccination. In DNA form, the CDR3 reads TGTGCCAGCAGCTTGGACAGGGGGCTAGAGACCCAGTACTTC. Translation: CASSLDRGLETQYF.